This TCR beta chain derives from a study of T cells in Graves' hyperthyroidism and ophthalmopathy. Amplification targeted TCR beta CDR3 regions from RNA transcripts. First-round RT-PCR targeting the TCR CDR3 was performed with the HTBI primer set. Each CDR3 protein is one row after TCRdb ran MiXCR on the multiplex PCR reads. This sample has almost 600,000 distinct CDR3 sequences, with about 15% found just once. Hyperthyroidism patients were newly diagnosed, had disease duration under 2 months, and were aged 18 to 65 years. Patients with uncontrolled infections, other autoimmune diseases, pregnancy or lactation were excluded. General study findings and limits: Ophthalmopathy was model-predicted a median about six months pre-onset.

Turning to this clonotype: Its antigen is unidentified.

The CDR3 length is 13 residues. Trimming took 3 bases from V and 1 from J, leaving 6 bases between them. Germline CDR1 MNHNS, CDR2 SASEGT. The source material was blood. The receptor's source is a woman between 25 and 40 years old with Graves' hyperthyroidism that later progressed to Graves' ophthalmopathy. The J gene is TRBJ1-1, the V gene TRBV6-1, with D uncertain. CDR3 region: CASSDRQNTEAFF. CDR3 DNA: TGTGCCAGCAGTGACAGGCAGAACACTGAAGCTTTCTTT.